Listed below are T cell receptor beta chains from one sample, sequenced in a study of control samples from healthy donors and cancer patients. Generated by immunoSEQ multiplex PCR, the TCRdb table keeps only in-frame clones and is missing some. The sample holds about 80,000 clones; around nine tenths are singletons and the top ten take 4.5% to 6%. Sequenced material: blood. These receptor sequences come from a woman between 50 and 59 years old in good health. The CDR3 runs from the conserved cysteine through the conserved F or W. The D gene is left open where the match is weak. Clone size is not always given. Where it is, it says once, few, many or a class for expanded clones.

v_gene	j_gene	d_gene	abundance	CDR3aa	CDR3nt
TRBV25-1	TRBJ1-3	-	-	CASSEGQPGNTIYF	TGTGCCAGCAGTGAAGGACAGCCCGGAAACACCATATATTTT
TRBV28	TRBJ1-2	TRBD1	-	CASSYRGYGYTF	TGTGCCAGCAGTTACAGGGGGTATGGCTACACCTTC
TRBV7-2	TRBJ2-7	TRBD1	-	CASSLVVGQGHEQYF	TGTGCCAGCAGCTTAGTCGTGGGACAGGGACACGAGCAGTACTTC
TRBV7-9	TRBJ1-4	-	-	CASSLAQGNEKLFF	TGTGCCAGCAGCCTTGCCCAGGGTAATGAAAAACTGTTTTTT
TRBV6-5	TRBJ2-2	TRBD2	-	CASRRGTGELFF	TGTGCCAGCAGGCGGGGGACCGGGGAGCTGTTTTTT
TRBV5-5	TRBJ1-5	-	-	CASSFRPGTTNQPQHF	TGTGCCAGCAGCTTTAGGCCAGGGACTACCAATCAGCCCCAGCATTTT
TRBV2	TRBJ2-6	-	-	CASSEGGGAGDVLTF	TGTGCCAGCAGTGAGGGAGGGGGCGCGGGAGACGTCCTGACTTTC
TRBV4-2	TRBJ1-4	-	once	CASSQSGEKLFF	TGTGCCAGCAGCCAAAGCGGGGAAAAACTGTTTTTT
TRBV6-5	TRBJ2-2	-	few	CASTHTNTGELFF	TGTGCCAGTACACATACGAACACCGGGGAGCTGTTTTTT
TRBV6-5	TRBJ2-1	-	-	CASAETGTIDNEQFF	TGTGCCAGCGCCGAAACCGGGACAATAGACAATGAGCAGTTCTTC
TRBV6-6	TRBJ1-4	-	once	CASSSLTGRGEKLFF	TGTGCCAGCAGTTCCCTCACAGGGCGTGGTGAAAAACTGTTTTTT
TRBV6-5	TRBJ1-6	-	-	CASRVPGRNSPLHF	TGTGCCAGCAGGGTACCGGGTCGAAATTCACCCCTCCACTTT
TRBV21-1	TRBJ1-5	-	-	CASSKVRRGVNQPQHF	TGTGCCAGCAGCAAAGTGCGAAGGGGGGTCAATCAGCCCCAGCATTTT